The T cell receptor (beta chain) under discussion was sequenced for a study of OX40 agonist ivuxolimab in advanced cancers. Study-wide results and caveats: No determination was made of the antigen specificity of the expanded peripheral T cells.

Sequencing was performed with immunoSEQ multiplex PCR; in TCRdb, only in-frame clones are kept and a portion is missing. This table holds under 70,000 clones, 80% to 95% found once. Notes on this clone: Its antigen is unidentified.

CDR3 length: 8 residues. CDR1 and CDR2 from the germline V gene are SEHNR and FQNEAQ (reference sequence). V was pared by 10 bases and J by 2 bases, with 0 bases between. This receptor was identified in an adult with an advanced solid tumor such as melanoma, head and neck, liver or kidney cancer. The rearrangement uses TRBV7-9 and TRBJ2-7; D gene ambiguous. Sequenced here: CD4+ or CD8+ T cells sorted from blood, sampled in a trial of the OX40 agonist ivuxolimab. The DNA of the CDR3 is TGTGCCACCTACGAGCAGTACTTC. Protein sequence: CATYEQYF.